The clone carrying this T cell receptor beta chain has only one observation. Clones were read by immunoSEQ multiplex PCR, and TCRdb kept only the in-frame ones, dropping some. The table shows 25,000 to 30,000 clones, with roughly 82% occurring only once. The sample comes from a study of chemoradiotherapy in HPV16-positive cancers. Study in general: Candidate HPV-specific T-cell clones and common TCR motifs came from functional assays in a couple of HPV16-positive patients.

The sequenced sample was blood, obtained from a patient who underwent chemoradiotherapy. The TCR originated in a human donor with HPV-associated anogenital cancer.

CDR3 residues: CASRETGGTDTQYF. CDR3 bases: TGTGCCAGCAGAGAAACAGGCGGCACAGATACGCAGTATTTT. V gene TRBV2 combines with J gene TRBJ2-3, with D possibly TRBD1 on 5 matching bases. This CDR3 has 14 residues. With 6 bases removed from V and 1 base from J, the gap between germline ends came to 11 bases. Germline CDR1 reads SNHLY; CDR2 reads FYNNEI.